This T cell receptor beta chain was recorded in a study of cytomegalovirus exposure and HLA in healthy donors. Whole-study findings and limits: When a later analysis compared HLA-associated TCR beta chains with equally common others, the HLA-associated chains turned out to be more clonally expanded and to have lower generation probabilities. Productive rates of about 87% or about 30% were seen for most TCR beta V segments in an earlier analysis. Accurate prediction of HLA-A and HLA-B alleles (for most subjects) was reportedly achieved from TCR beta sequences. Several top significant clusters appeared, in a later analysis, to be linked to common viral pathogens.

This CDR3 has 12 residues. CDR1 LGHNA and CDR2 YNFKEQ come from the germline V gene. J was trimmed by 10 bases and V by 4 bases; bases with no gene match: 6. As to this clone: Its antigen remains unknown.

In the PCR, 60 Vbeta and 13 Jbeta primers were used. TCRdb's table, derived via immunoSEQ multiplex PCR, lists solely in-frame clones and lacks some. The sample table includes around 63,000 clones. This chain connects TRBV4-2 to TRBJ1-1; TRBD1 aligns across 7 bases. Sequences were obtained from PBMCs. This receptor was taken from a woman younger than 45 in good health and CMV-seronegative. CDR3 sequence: CASSPEGARAFF. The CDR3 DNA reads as TGTGCCAGCAGCCCGGAGGGGGCGCGAGCTTTCTTT.